This is a list of T cell receptor beta chains from one sample in a study of human T cells and chemical hapten exposure. TCRdb reprocessed the RACE reads with MiXCR, giving one entry per CDR3 protein. The sample contains more than 60,000 distinct CDR3 sequences, about a tenth of which appear only once. The specimen was whole blood, collected in connection with sensitization to the hapten diphenylcyclopropenone (DPC). These receptor sequences come from a woman in her forties or fifties with alopecia areata. Some clones in this sample may be carry-over from other donors' samples. Each CDR3 is given with its conserved first and last residue. The D gene is left open where the match is weak. Size is stated for part of the rows, as once, few or many counts, or as a class when the clone is expanded.

d_call j_call v_call clone_size cdr3_aa cdr3_nt
NA TRBJ2-1 TRBV7-6 many CASSLSQNNEQFF TGTGCCAGCAGCTTATCCCAGAACAATGAGCAGTTCTTC
NA TRBJ1-2 TRBV6-5 many CASSYPGDPYGYTF TGTGCCAGCAGTTACCCAGGGGACCCCTATGGCTACACCTTC
NA TRBJ2-7 TRBV11-2 many CASTFNPAGRYEQYF TGTGCCAGCACCTTTAACCCGGCAGGGAGGTACGAGCAGTACTTC
TRBD1 TRBJ2-5 TRBV20-1 few CSARDWGQYQETQYF TGCAGTGCTAGAGACTGGGGACAGTACCAAGAGACCCAGTACTTC
TRBD2 TRBJ2-5 TRBV10-3 many CAISEQSGRPKTQYF TGTGCCATCAGTGAGCAGAGCGGGAGGCCAAAGACCCAGTACTTC
TRBD2 TRBJ2-1 TRBV29-1 NA CSVGTSGANEQFF TGCAGCGTTGGGACTAGCGGGGCCAATGAGCAGTTCTTC
NA TRBJ2-1 TRBV6-5 many CASSYRLPDRNEQFF TGTGCCAGCAGTTACCGACTCCCGGACAGAAATGAGCAGTTCTTC
NA TRBJ1-1 TRBV12-3/TRBV12-4 many CASRLGSNTEAFF TGTGCCAGCAGGCTAGGGTCGAACACTGAAGCTTTCTTT
TRBD1 TRBJ2-2 TRBV6-1 NA CASSVGQGEHTGELFF TGTGCCAGCAGTGTTGGACAGGGGGAACACACCGGGGAGCTGTTTTTT
NA TRBJ1-4 TRBV3-1 NA CASSQIGEPNEKLFF TGTGCCAGCAGCCAAATCGGGGAACCTAATGAAAAACTGTTTTTT
NA TRBJ1-2 TRBV20-1 many CSARDRQAGDPNYGYTF TGCAGTGCTAGAGATCGACAGGCGGGGGACCCTAACTATGGCTACACCTTC
TRBD2 TRBJ2-1 TRBV5-1 NA CASSPVTSGNEQFF TGCGCCAGCAGCCCGGTGACTAGCGGCAATGAGCAGTTCTTC
NA TRBJ2-3 TRBV11-2 many CASSYWADTQYF TGTGCCAGCAGCTACTGGGCCGATACGCAGTATTTT
NA TRBJ2-7 TRBV7-2 NA CASSQSGGSLIRQYF TGTGCCAGCAGCCAATCTGGTGGGAGCCTTATTAGGCAGTACTTC
TRBD2 TRBJ2-1 TRBV5-1 few CASSLGRLAGISNEQFF TGCGCCAGCAGCTTGGGGAGACTAGCGGGAATAAGCAATGAGCAGTTCTTC
NA TRBJ1-1 TRBV29-1 many CSFVFSVNTEAFF TGCAGCTTTGTATTTTCGGTGAACACTGAAGCTTTCTTT
NA TRBJ2-1 TRBV11-2 NA CASSLQSGPGSYNEQFF TGTGCCAGCAGCTTACAGAGTGGGCCAGGGTCCTACAATGAGCAGTTCTTC
TRBD1 TRBJ1-1 TRBV10-2 many CASRRADRGGTEAFF TGCGCCAGCAGAAGGGCGGACAGGGGGGGAACTGAAGCTTTCTTT
NA TRBJ2-2 TRBV4-2 NA CASSQQVEGRRELFF TGTGCCAGCAGCCAACAAGTCGAGGGGAGGCGGGAGCTGTTTTTT